This T cell receptor (beta chain) was observed in a study of Tregs in tolerant kidney transplant recipients. Looking at the study overall: The nonmyeloablative bone marrow transplants came from related graft donors, with transient mixed chimerism. Study findings and constraints: Biological reproducibility was not directly addressed in this study.

The CDR3 is 16 amino acids. Unmatched junction bases numbered 10, after V lost 5 bases and J lost 2 bases. CDR1 and CDR2 (germline): MDHEN, SYDVKM. TCRdb keeps only in-frame clones here, not all; method: immunoSEQ multiplex PCR. The table includes about 110,000 clones, around 91% detected once. Notes on this clone: The antigen is not known.

This clonotype was sampled from a human donor who received a combined kidney and bone marrow transplant. The sequencing here drew on CD4+ T cells from blood, taken before the transplant. The V and J genes are TRBV28 and TRBJ2-7; 9 bases fit TRBD2. CDR3 DNA: TGTGCCAGCAGTCCCCCCGGACTAGCGCGAACCTACGAGCAGTACTTC. Translating it yields CASSPPGLARTYEQYF.